The rows below give T cell receptor beta chains drawn from one sample of a study of control samples from healthy donors and cancer patients. Using immunoSEQ multiplex PCR, the repertoire was profiled, and TCRdb retains in-frame clones only, with some absent. The sample includes about 180,000 clones, roughly nine tenths of them seen just once. The material sequenced was blood. These receptors were taken from a man aged 25 to 40 in good health. Each CDR3 is given with its conserved first and last residue. Each record gives: V gene, D gene, clone size, J gene, CDR3 DNA, CDR3 protein. The D gene is left open where the match is weak. The listing skips clone size in some rows; elsewhere it reads once, few, many or a size class.

v_gene: TRBV10-2
d_gene: -
abundance: -
j_gene: TRBJ1-1
CDR3nt: TGCGCCAGCAGTGAGAGGGACTTCGGGGGGACTGAAGCTTTCTTT
CDR3aa: CASSERDFGGTEAFF

v_gene: TRBV5-4
d_gene: -
abundance: -
j_gene: TRBJ1-1
CDR3nt: TGTGCCAGCAGCTTGGCCACTGAAGCTTTCTTT
CDR3aa: CASSLATEAFF

v_gene: TRBV5-8
d_gene: TRBD2
abundance: -
j_gene: TRBJ2-7
CDR3nt: TGTGCCAGCAGCTTGGCCGCTTTCGGGAGGTCCTACGAGCAGTACTTC
CDR3aa: CASSLAAFGRSYEQYF

v_gene: TRBV12-5
d_gene: -
abundance: -
j_gene: TRBJ2-2
CDR3nt: TGTGCTAGTGGTTTGGCCAGGGATAACGGGGAGCTGTTTTTT
CDR3aa: CASGLARDNGELFF

v_gene: TRBV4-1
d_gene: -
abundance: -
j_gene: TRBJ1-6
CDR3nt: TGCGCCAGCAGCCAAGATCTTTTAAGTGGCAGGGGTAATTCACCCCTCCACTTT
CDR3aa: CASSQDLLSGRGNSPLHF

v_gene: TRBV7-3
d_gene: TRBD1
abundance: -
j_gene: TRBJ2-1
CDR3nt: TGTGCCAGCAGCGCAGGGGGTGAGCAGTTCTTC
CDR3aa: CASSAGGEQFF

v_gene: TRBV19
d_gene: -
abundance: -
j_gene: TRBJ1-3
CDR3nt: TGTGCCAGTAGTCCCAGAGGGCTTTCTGGAAACACCATATATTTT
CDR3aa: CASSPRGLSGNTIYF

v_gene: TRBV18
d_gene: -
abundance: -
j_gene: TRBJ2-7
CDR3nt: TGTGCCAGCTCACCAAAAGGTTTTGGCGAAAACTACGAGCAGTACTTC
CDR3aa: CASSPKGFGENYEQYF

v_gene: TRBV5-1
d_gene: TRBD2
abundance: -
j_gene: TRBJ2-5
CDR3nt: TGCGCCAGCAGCGCGGCGGTGGGAGGGAACCAAGAGACCCAGTACTTC
CDR3aa: CASSAAVGGNQETQYF

v_gene: TRBV28
d_gene: -
abundance: -
j_gene: TRBJ1-1
CDR3nt: TGTGCCAGCACCGACTTTTCCCGCCTCTACAGGAACACTGAAGCTTTCTTT
CDR3aa: CASTDFSRLYRNTEAFF

v_gene: TRBV4-3
d_gene: TRBD1
abundance: -
j_gene: TRBJ1-6
CDR3nt: TGCGCCAGCAGCCTGACAGGGGCGGTCTCACCCCTCCACTTT
CDR3aa: CASSLTGAVSPLHF

v_gene: TRBV4-1
d_gene: -
abundance: -
j_gene: TRBJ1-1
CDR3nt: TGCGCCAGCAGCCGGGTGACAGCGAACACTGAAGCTTTCTTT
CDR3aa: CASSRVTANTEAFF

v_gene: TRBV9
d_gene: -
abundance: -
j_gene: TRBJ2-3
CDR3nt: TGTGCCAGCAGCGTAGGTTCGGGGACAGATACGCAGTATTTT
CDR3aa: CASSVGSGTDTQYF

v_gene: TRBV19
d_gene: -
abundance: -
j_gene: TRBJ2-1
CDR3nt: TGTGCCAGTCATAATAGCATCAATGAGCAGTTCTTC
CDR3aa: CASHNSINEQFF

v_gene: TRBV12-3/TRBV12-4
d_gene: -
abundance: -
j_gene: TRBJ1-4
CDR3nt: TGTGCCACCGGCCGCTCAACTAATGAAAAACTGTTTTTT
CDR3aa: CATGRSTNEKLFF

v_gene: TRBV10-1
d_gene: -
abundance: -
j_gene: TRBJ2-7
CDR3nt: TGCGCCAGCAGTGAGGAGGGGGTCAGGGTCTACGAGCAGTACTTC
CDR3aa: CASSEEGVRVYEQYF

v_gene: TRBV27
d_gene: TRBD2
abundance: -
j_gene: TRBJ2-7
CDR3nt: TGTGCCAGCAGTCCCTCAGTGGGGACTAGCGCCTACGAGCAGTACTTC
CDR3aa: CASSPSVGTSAYEQYF

v_gene: TRBV6-4
d_gene: -
abundance: -
j_gene: TRBJ2-3
CDR3nt: TGTGCCAGCAGTGAACGGTTGGTGGGGGAGTTAGGCACAGATACGCAGTATTTT
CDR3aa: CASSERLVGELGTDTQYF

v_gene: TRBV27
d_gene: -
abundance: -
j_gene: TRBJ2-1
CDR3nt: TGTGCCAGCAGTTCTAGCCGCCTGTACAATGAGCAGTTCTTC
CDR3aa: CASSSSRLYNEQFF

v_gene: TRBV30
d_gene: -
abundance: -
j_gene: TRBJ2-1
CDR3nt: TGTGCCTGGAGTGTCTCCAGGCCCAATGAGCAGTTCTTC
CDR3aa: CAWSVSRPNEQFF

v_gene: TRBV2
d_gene: -
abundance: few
j_gene: TRBJ1-5
CDR3nt: TGTGCCAGCAGTGAAGCGCTGGGACAAGGCAATCAGCCCCAGCATTTT
CDR3aa: CASSEALGQGNQPQHF

v_gene: TRBV19
d_gene: -
abundance: -
j_gene: TRBJ1-5
CDR3nt: TGTGCCAGTAGTATCCCGGGGCTTAGCAATCAGCCCCAGCATTTT
CDR3aa: CASSIPGLSNQPQHF

v_gene: TRBV18
d_gene: TRBD2
abundance: -
j_gene: TRBJ2-7
CDR3nt: TGTGCCAGCTCGGGCCTAGCGGGAGGCCTCTCCTACGAGCAGTACTTC
CDR3aa: CASSGLAGGLSYEQYF

v_gene: TRBV14
d_gene: -
abundance: -
j_gene: TRBJ2-7
CDR3nt: TGTGCCAGCAGCCACCTAATCGCAGACCCGGGGATGGGTCTTACCTACGAGCAGTACTTC
CDR3aa: CASSHLIADPGMGLTYEQYF

v_gene: TRBV6-1
d_gene: -
abundance: once
j_gene: TRBJ2-3
CDR3nt: TGTGCCAGCAGTGAAAAATGGCGGCGGGGAGACACAGATACGCAGTATTTT
CDR3aa: CASSEKWRRGDTDTQYF

v_gene: TRBV28
d_gene: -
abundance: once
j_gene: TRBJ1-2
CDR3nt: TGTGCCAGCAGCCAACCTAGAGGGCCTGGCTACACCTTC
CDR3aa: CASSQPRGPGYTF

v_gene: TRBV25-1
d_gene: -
abundance: -
j_gene: TRBJ1-6
CDR3nt: TGTGCCAGCAGTGTACAGGTGACCAATTCACCCCTCCACTTT
CDR3aa: CASSVQVTNSPLHF